A selection of T cell receptor beta chains follows, all from one sample in a study of TIL therapy for anti-PD-1-resistant metastatic lung cancer. The table came from immunoSEQ multiplex PCR; TCRdb's copy has only in-frame clones and leaves some out. Of about 50,000 clones listed, around 64% are singletons. The sequenced sample was tumor tissue, obtained at baseline. Receptors originate from a person aged 25 to 79 with non-small cell lung cancer. CDR3s leave out the opening cysteine and the closing phenylalanine or tryptophan.

TRBJ2-7,TRBV7-8,ASSVIREGYEQY
TRBJ2-3,TRBV5-6,ASSKDYTDTQY
TRBJ1-2,TRBV2,ASSLRQGGYGYT
TRBJ2-2,TRBV5-1,ASSYTSGGVNTGELF
TRBJ1-1,TRBV27,ASSLSKGLGTEAF
TRBJ2-5,TRBV5-8,ASSLGTGQETQY
TRBJ2-2,TRBV7-9,ASLDSATGELF
TRBJ2-1,TRBV27,ASSQMIAGGSGEQF
TRBJ2-5,TRBV4-1,ASSQRGLETQY
TRBJ2-1,TRBV4-1,ASSPGTSGSPPYNEQF
TRBJ1-2,TRBV19,ATTRQGINYGYT
TRBJ1-3,TRBV30,AWSLVSGNTIY
TRBJ1-4,TRBV5-1,ASSLEGARMEKLF
TRBJ1-2,TRBV19,ASSMRAPYNYGYT
TRBJ2-7,TRBV6-6,ASRHTSGRAYEQY
TRBJ2-5,TRBV2,ASSPRETQY
TRBJ2-7,TRBV10-3,AISEVVRGYEQY
TRBJ1-1,TRBV10-1,ASSEAFGTEAF